This T cell receptor (beta chain) was recorded in a study of blood T cell repertoires in COVID-19. The overall study: The analysed material was cDNA or gDNA that came from T cells, B-cell-depleted T cells, or PBMCs.

V lost 4 bases and J lost 0; bases outside the gene matches: 4. The CDR3 extends over 16 amino acids. Germline CDR1 MNHEY, CDR2 SMNVEV (reference sequence). Sequencing was performed with immunoSEQ multiplex PCR; in TCRdb, only in-frame clones are kept and a portion is missing. This sample has some 180,000 clones, with about four fifths found just once. The clonotype comes from a woman aged 80 or over with acute or convalescent COVID-19. The chain couples TRBV27 to TRBJ2-1; 9 bases fit TRBD1. The specimen was peripheral blood. The CDR3 is CASSSGTGYSYNEQFF. CDR3 DNA: TGTGCCAGCAGTTCCGGGACAGGGTACTCCTACAATGAGCAGTTCTTC.